This TCR beta chain is from a study of human T cells and chemical hapten exposure. Background on the study: Sensitization involved placing 2% DPC onto an approximately 2 cm by approximately 2 cm region of upper inner arm skin.

Original processing methods: Per sample, the median was around 100,000 TCRs, with values from about 24,000 to 680,000. TCRdb re-called the RACE reads through MiXCR, storing one row per CDR3 protein. The V and J calls were determined by TCRdb, not by the authors. The table has approximately 74,000 distinct CDR3 sequences, around a third seen once. In its sample, this clonotype was seen a few times. At one boundary the junction diverges from the germline segment, which might be a read error. The CDR3 loop spans 12 amino acids. The germline gives CDR1 DFQATT, CDR2 SNEGSKA (reference sequence). The time point was: patch test 1, 2 weeks after DPC sensitization. Treatment of the sample: therapeutic diphenylcyclopropenone sensitization with weekly scalp DPC.

This chain joins TRBV20-1 and TRBJ2-3; 9 bases fit TRBD1. This clonotype originated in a man in his forties with alopecia areata. Some clones in this sample may be carry-over from other donors' samples. Specimen: whole blood, collected in connection with sensitization to the hapten diphenylcyclopropenone (DPC). CDR3 DNA sequence: TGCAGTGCTAGAGCGGGACAGGGTTTTAGTCGTTTT. Residues: CSARAGQGFSRF.